The rows below give T cell receptor beta chains drawn from one sample of a study of T cell responses to AZD1222 COVID-19 vaccine. Profiling relied on immunoSEQ multiplex PCR, and the TCRdb table lists in-frame clones only, not all of them. The sample shows approximately 100,000 clones, around 87% of them seen only once. The sample in question was peripheral blood, obtained on day 0 of AZD1222 vaccination. The receptors stem from an adult in good health. Each CDR3 is given with its conserved first and last residue. Fields, in order: V gene, J gene, clone size, D gene, CDR3 protein, CDR3 DNA. A D gene is named only where the DNA matches it firmly. Rows may omit the clone size; those that give it use once, few, many or a size class.

v_gene: TRBV7-2; j_gene: TRBJ1-2; abundance: NA; d_gene: TRBD1; CDR3aa: CASSLDRGEIYGYTF; CDR3nt: TGTGCCAGCAGCCTGGACAGGGGGGAGATCTATGGCTACACCTTC
v_gene: TRBV28; j_gene: TRBJ2-3; abundance: NA; d_gene: NA; CDR3aa: CASIPPRERYTDTQYF; CDR3nt: TGTGCCAGCATACCCCCCCGGGAGCGTTACACAGATACGCAGTATTTT
v_gene: TRBV28; j_gene: TRBJ1-5; abundance: once; d_gene: NA; CDR3aa: CASSGRGYNQPQHF; CDR3nt: TGTGCCAGCAGTGGAAGGGGGTACAATCAGCCCCAGCATTTT
v_gene: TRBV12-5; j_gene: TRBJ1-1; abundance: few; d_gene: NA; CDR3aa: CASGLEGGGGMNTEAFF; CDR3nt: TGTGCTAGTGGTTTGGAGGGTGGCGGTGGAATGAACACTGAAGCTTTCTTT
v_gene: TRBV7-9; j_gene: TRBJ1-2; abundance: NA; d_gene: NA; CDR3aa: CASSGQGSGYTF; CDR3nt: TGTGCCAGCAGCGGGCAGGGGAGTGGCTACACCTTC
v_gene: TRBV9; j_gene: TRBJ1-3; abundance: NA; d_gene: NA; CDR3aa: CASSVEFPGTIYF; CDR3nt: TGTGCCAGCAGCGTAGAATTCCCGGGCACCATATATTTT
v_gene: TRBV18; j_gene: TRBJ1-1; abundance: NA; d_gene: NA; CDR3aa: CASSQGSMNTEAFF; CDR3nt: TGTGCCAGCTCACAGGGATCCATGAACACTGAAGCTTTCTTT
v_gene: TRBV7-2; j_gene: TRBJ2-1; abundance: NA; d_gene: TRBD2; CDR3aa: CASSLRLAGLSGDEQFF; CDR3nt: TGTGCCAGCAGCCTAAGACTAGCGGGACTAAGCGGCGATGAGCAGTTCTTC
v_gene: TRBV27; j_gene: TRBJ2-5; abundance: NA; d_gene: TRBD1; CDR3aa: CATRSRTGGRETQYF; CDR3nt: TGTGCCACCAGATCCCGGACAGGGGGCAGGGAGACCCAGTACTTC
v_gene: TRBV11-2; j_gene: TRBJ1-1; abundance: once; d_gene: NA; CDR3aa: CASSLTAFGTEAFF; CDR3nt: TGTGCCAGCAGCTTGACAGCCTTCGGCACTGAAGCTTTCTTT
v_gene: TRBV5-8; j_gene: TRBJ2-7; abundance: NA; d_gene: NA; CDR3aa: CASSSSLGSSYEQYF; CDR3nt: TGTGCCAGCAGCTCGTCTTTGGGTAGCTCCTACGAGCAGTACTTC
v_gene: TRBV28; j_gene: TRBJ1-2; abundance: NA; d_gene: NA; CDR3aa: CASRSSTYGYTF; CDR3nt: TGTGCCAGCAGATCCTCGACATACGGCTACACCTTC
v_gene: TRBV6-5; j_gene: TRBJ2-2; abundance: NA; d_gene: TRBD2; CDR3aa: CASSYSWGGTGELFF; CDR3nt: TGTGCCAGCAGTTACTCCTGGGGGGGGACCGGGGAGCTGTTTTTT
v_gene: TRBV5-1; j_gene: TRBJ1-2; abundance: NA; d_gene: TRBD1; CDR3aa: CASSGGQTIYGYTF; CDR3nt: TGCGCCAGCAGCGGGGGACAGACCATCTATGGCTACACCTTC
v_gene: TRBV7-6; j_gene: TRBJ1-1; abundance: once; d_gene: NA; CDR3aa: CASSQPPAGSGTEAFF; CDR3nt: TGTGCCAGCAGCCAGCCCCCGGCTGGAAGCGGCACTGAAGCTTTCTTT
v_gene: TRBV5-6; j_gene: TRBJ2-7; abundance: NA; d_gene: NA; CDR3aa: CASSLGWASAYEQYF; CDR3nt: TGTGCCAGCAGCTTGGGGTGGGCCAGTGCCTACGAGCAGTACTTC
v_gene: TRBV6-6; j_gene: TRBJ1-1; abundance: NA; d_gene: NA; CDR3aa: CASSFDRNTEAFF; CDR3nt: TGTGCCAGCAGTTTTGACAGGAACACTGAAGCTTTCTTT
v_gene: TRBV28; j_gene: TRBJ1-3; abundance: once; d_gene: NA; CDR3aa: CASSVTGKTRNTIYF; CDR3nt: TGTGCCAGCAGTGTAACAGGGAAGACCCGGAACACCATATATTTT
v_gene: TRBV3-1/TRBV3-2; j_gene: TRBJ1-4; abundance: NA; d_gene: NA; CDR3aa: CASSPMRGTNEKLFF; CDR3nt: TGTGCCAGCAGCCCGATGAGGGGCACTAATGAAAAACTGTTTTTT
v_gene: TRBV5-6; j_gene: TRBJ1-4; abundance: NA; d_gene: NA; CDR3aa: CASSKAAHEKLFF; CDR3nt: TGTGCCAGCAGCAAGGCAGCCCATGAAAAACTGTTTTTT
v_gene: TRBV3-1/TRBV3-2; j_gene: TRBJ2-7; abundance: NA; d_gene: NA; CDR3aa: CASSLRGGNSYEQYF; CDR3nt: TGTGCCAGCAGCCTCCGAGGCGGGAACTCCTACGAGCAGTACTTC
v_gene: TRBV2; j_gene: TRBJ1-6; abundance: NA; d_gene: NA; CDR3aa: CASSASGRYSPLHF; CDR3nt: TGTGCCAGCAGTGCATCAGGGCGTTATTCACCCCTCCACTTT
v_gene: TRBV10-1; j_gene: TRBJ2-7; abundance: NA; d_gene: NA; CDR3aa: CASSEDRGPYEQYF; CDR3nt: TGCGCCAGCAGTGAAGATAGGGGCCCCTACGAGCAGTACTTC
v_gene: TRBV2; j_gene: TRBJ2-7; abundance: few; d_gene: NA; CDR3aa: CASISGPHYEQYF; CDR3nt: TGTGCCAGCATCTCGGGGCCTCACTACGAGCAGTACTTC
v_gene: TRBV12-3/TRBV12-4; j_gene: TRBJ1-6; abundance: NA; d_gene: NA; CDR3aa: CASSPRAGELLHF; CDR3nt: TGTGCCAGCAGTCCCCGGGCAGGGGAATTACTCCACTTT
v_gene: TRBV11-2; j_gene: TRBJ2-7; abundance: NA; d_gene: TRBD2; CDR3aa: CASSATSGSYEQYF; CDR3nt: TGTGCCAGCAGCGCGACTAGCGGGTCCTACGAGCAGTACTTC
v_gene: TRBV7-8; j_gene: TRBJ1-2; abundance: NA; d_gene: TRBD1; CDR3aa: CASSLVGTGLPENYGYTF; CDR3nt: TGTGCCAGCAGCTTAGTGGGGACAGGGCTACCCGAAAACTATGGCTACACCTTC
v_gene: TRBV7-6; j_gene: TRBJ2-1; abundance: NA; d_gene: TRBD1; CDR3aa: CASSSHRGQVVNEQFF; CDR3nt: TGTGCCAGCAGCTCACACAGGGGGCAAGTAGTCAATGAGCAGTTCTTC
v_gene: TRBV3-1/TRBV3-2; j_gene: TRBJ1-2; abundance: NA; d_gene: NA; CDR3aa: CASSRRALYGYTF; CDR3nt: TGTGCCAGCAGCAGACGGGCCCTTTATGGCTACACCTTC
v_gene: TRBV28; j_gene: TRBJ1-4; abundance: NA; d_gene: TRBD1; CDR3aa: CASRDPRGQGYEKLFF; CDR3nt: TGTGCCAGCAGGGACCCCCGGGGACAGGGCTATGAAAAACTGTTTTTT
v_gene: TRBV29-1; j_gene: TRBJ2-7; abundance: many; d_gene: NA; CDR3aa: CSVEDASSASYEQYF; CDR3nt: TGCAGCGTTGAAGACGCCTCTAGCGCCTCCTACGAGCAGTACTTC
v_gene: TRBV28; j_gene: TRBJ1-6; abundance: once; d_gene: NA; CDR3aa: CASSLNRASYNSPLHF; CDR3nt: TGTGCCAGCAGTTTAAACAGGGCCTCCTATAATTCACCCCTCCACTTT
v_gene: TRBV10-2; j_gene: TRBJ2-4; abundance: NA; d_gene: TRBD2; CDR3aa: CASSERLAGDLAKNIQYF; CDR3nt: TGCGCCAGCAGTGAGAGACTAGCGGGAGACTTAGCCAAAAACATTCAGTACTTC
v_gene: TRBV18; j_gene: TRBJ2-6; abundance: NA; d_gene: NA; CDR3aa: CASSLDTGTGANVLTF; CDR3nt: TGTGCCAGCTCATTAGACACAGGGACTGGGGCCAACGTCCTGACTTTC
v_gene: TRBV19; j_gene: TRBJ2-3; abundance: NA; d_gene: TRBD1; CDR3aa: CASSVDRPTDTQYF; CDR3nt: TGTGCCAGTAGTGTGGACAGGCCCACAGATACGCAGTATTTT
v_gene: TRBV4-3; j_gene: TRBJ2-1; abundance: NA; d_gene: TRBD2; CDR3aa: CASSQDRIEASGDNEQFF; CDR3nt: TGCGCCAGCAGCCAAGATCGGATCGAGGCTAGCGGGGACAATGAGCAGTTCTTC
v_gene: TRBV6-5; j_gene: TRBJ1-2; abundance: few; d_gene: NA; CDR3aa: CASSYSRGRGGYTF; CDR3nt: TGTGCCAGCAGTTACTCGCGCGGCAGGGGCGGCTACACCTTC
v_gene: TRBV14; j_gene: TRBJ1-2; abundance: NA; d_gene: NA; CDR3aa: CASSQNDGSSYTF; CDR3nt: TGTGCCAGCAGCCAGAACGACGGTTCCTCCTACACCTTC
v_gene: TRBV5-4; j_gene: TRBJ2-3; abundance: NA; d_gene: TRBD2; CDR3aa: CASRRTSENTDTQYF; CDR3nt: TGTGCCAGCAGACGGACTAGCGAGAACACAGATACGCAGTATTTT
v_gene: TRBV5-6; j_gene: TRBJ1-1; abundance: NA; d_gene: NA; CDR3aa: CASSFVETRNTEAFF; CDR3nt: TGTGCCAGCAGCTTCGTAGAGACCCGGAACACTGAAGCTTTCTTT
v_gene: TRBV19; j_gene: TRBJ2-2; abundance: NA; d_gene: TRBD1; CDR3aa: CASRAPGTGGAGELFF; CDR3nt: TGTGCCAGTAGAGCACCCGGGACAGGGGGCGCCGGGGAGCTGTTTTTT
v_gene: TRBV6-2/TRBV6-3; j_gene: TRBJ2-3; abundance: NA; d_gene: NA; CDR3aa: CASSYVFVGVRTDTQYF; CDR3nt: TGTGCCAGCAGTTACGTATTTGTGGGGGTAAGGACAGATACGCAGTATTTT
v_gene: TRBV28; j_gene: TRBJ2-7; abundance: NA; d_gene: TRBD1; CDR3aa: CASSQGQVGSYEQYF; CDR3nt: TGTGCCAGCAGTCAAGGACAGGTAGGCTCCTACGAGCAGTACTTC
v_gene: TRBV12-3/TRBV12-4; j_gene: TRBJ1-2; abundance: NA; d_gene: NA; CDR3aa: CASTRLGDGYTF; CDR3nt: TGTGCCAGCACCCGACTGGGGGATGGCTACACCTTC
v_gene: TRBV20-1; j_gene: TRBJ2-7; abundance: NA; d_gene: NA; CDR3aa: CSASYGSYEQYF; CDR3nt: TGCAGTGCTAGTTACGGTTCCTACGAGCAGTACTTC
v_gene: TRBV11-2; j_gene: TRBJ1-3; abundance: NA; d_gene: NA; CDR3aa: CASRGDPRDTIYF; CDR3nt: TGTGCCAGCAGGGGGGACCCTCGGGACACCATATATTTT
v_gene: TRBV6-5; j_gene: TRBJ1-2; abundance: NA; d_gene: NA; CDR3aa: CASSRGGDYGYTF; CDR3nt: TGTGCCAGCTCTCGGGGGGGCGACTATGGCTACACCTTC
v_gene: TRBV13; j_gene: TRBJ1-6; abundance: NA; d_gene: NA; CDR3aa: CASSLIGAGSPLHF; CDR3nt: TGTGCCAGCAGCTTGATAGGGGCGGGCTCACCCCTCCACTTT
v_gene: TRBV3-1/TRBV3-2; j_gene: TRBJ1-2; abundance: NA; d_gene: NA; CDR3aa: CASSPNRGRSGYTF; CDR3nt: TGTGCCAGCAGTCCCAACCGGGGGCGAAGTGGCTACACCTTC
v_gene: TRBV12-5; j_gene: TRBJ1-1; abundance: NA; d_gene: TRBD1; CDR3aa: CASGGQLGREAFF; CDR3nt: TGTGCTAGTGGGGGACAGTTGGGGCGAGAAGCTTTCTTT
v_gene: TRBV27; j_gene: TRBJ1-3; abundance: NA; d_gene: NA; CDR3aa: CASSFAPGISGNTIYF; CDR3nt: TGTGCCAGCAGTTTCGCTCCAGGGATATCTGGAAACACCATATATTTT
v_gene: TRBV12-3/TRBV12-4; j_gene: TRBJ1-2; abundance: once; d_gene: NA; CDR3aa: CASSPNSDRTDTF; CDR3nt: TGTGCCAGCAGTCCCAATTCGGACAGAACCGACACCTTC
v_gene: TRBV29-1; j_gene: TRBJ1-1; abundance: NA; d_gene: TRBD1; CDR3aa: CSAGQGMTEAFF; CDR3nt: TGCAGCGCCGGACAGGGTATGACTGAAGCTTTCTTT
v_gene: TRBV24-1; j_gene: TRBJ1-5; abundance: NA; d_gene: NA; CDR3aa: CATSDLSLGGPSRNQPQHF; CDR3nt: TGTGCCACCAGTGATTTGTCCTTGGGGGGCCCCAGTAGGAATCAGCCCCAGCATTTT
v_gene: TRBV7-3; j_gene: TRBJ2-1; abundance: NA; d_gene: TRBD2; CDR3aa: CASSLGFAGGSEQFF; CDR3nt: TGTGCCAGCAGCTTAGGCTTTGCGGGGGGCTCTGAGCAGTTCTTC
v_gene: TRBV6-5; j_gene: TRBJ1-5; abundance: NA; d_gene: NA; CDR3aa: CASRQEFNQPQHF; CDR3nt: TGTGCCAGCAGACAGGAATTCAATCAGCCCCAGCATTTT